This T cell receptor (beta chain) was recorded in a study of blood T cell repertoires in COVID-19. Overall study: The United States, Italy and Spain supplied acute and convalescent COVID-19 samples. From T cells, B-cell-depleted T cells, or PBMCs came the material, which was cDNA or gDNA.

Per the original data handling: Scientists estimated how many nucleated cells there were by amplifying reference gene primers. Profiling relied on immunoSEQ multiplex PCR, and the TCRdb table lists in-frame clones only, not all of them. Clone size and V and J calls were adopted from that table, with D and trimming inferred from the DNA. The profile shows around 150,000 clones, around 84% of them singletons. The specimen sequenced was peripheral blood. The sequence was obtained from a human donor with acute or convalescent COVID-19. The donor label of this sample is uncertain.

CDR3 protein: CASKGQVRGYTF. The CDR3 nucleotides are TGTGCCAGCAAGGGACAGGTACGGGGCTACACCTTC. The chain carries TRBV2 and TRBJ1-2, with TRBD1 matching over 8 bases. In germline, CDR1 is SNHLY, CDR2 FYNNEI. V gave up 7 bases and J gave up 8 bases; unmatched junction bases: 6. This CDR3 region has 12 residues.